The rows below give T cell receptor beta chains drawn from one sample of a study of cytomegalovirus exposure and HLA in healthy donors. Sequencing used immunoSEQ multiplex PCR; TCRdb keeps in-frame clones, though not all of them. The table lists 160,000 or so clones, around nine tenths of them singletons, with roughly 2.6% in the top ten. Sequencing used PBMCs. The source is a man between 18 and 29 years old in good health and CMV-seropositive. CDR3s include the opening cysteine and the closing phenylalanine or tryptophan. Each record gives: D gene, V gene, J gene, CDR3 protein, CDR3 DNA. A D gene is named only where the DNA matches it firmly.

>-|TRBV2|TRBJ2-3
CASRVTISTDTQYF
TGTGCCAGCAGGGTAACTATTAGCACAGATACGCAGTATTTT
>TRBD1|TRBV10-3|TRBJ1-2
CAISDTGANYGYTF
TGTGCCATCAGTGATACAGGGGCTAACTATGGCTACACCTTC
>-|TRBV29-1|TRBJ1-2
CSADLIGYTF
TGCAGTGCTGACTTAATTGGCTACACCTTC
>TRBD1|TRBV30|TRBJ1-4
CAWSSQGNEKLFF
TGTGCCTGGAGTTCACAGGGGAATGAAAAACTGTTTTTT
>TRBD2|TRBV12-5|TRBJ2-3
CASGLASGGTDTQYF
TGTGCTAGTGGTTTGGCTAGCGGGGGCACAGATACGCAGTATTTT
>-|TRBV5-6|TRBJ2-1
CASTKASYNEQFF
TGTGCCAGCACCAAAGCAAGCTACAATGAGCAGTTCTTC
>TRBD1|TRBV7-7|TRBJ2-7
CASSSGTGTYEQYF
TGTGCTAGCAGCTCCGGGACAGGGACCTACGAGCAGTACTTC
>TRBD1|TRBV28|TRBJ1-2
CASTPDRGLSYGYTF
TGTGCCAGCACTCCCGACAGGGGGCTTTCATATGGCTACACCTTC
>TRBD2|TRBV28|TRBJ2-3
CASSLFPSGVTDTQYF
TGTGCCAGCAGTTTATTCCCTAGCGGGGTTACAGATACGCAGTATTTT
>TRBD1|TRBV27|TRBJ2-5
CASSFGQGNQETQYF
TGTGCCAGCAGTTTTGGACAGGGTAACCAAGAGACCCAGTACTTC
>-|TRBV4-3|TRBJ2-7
CASSQGQHYEQYF
TGCGCCAGCAGCCAAGGACAGCACTACGAGCAGTACTTC
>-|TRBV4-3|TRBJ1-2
CASSPTVFNYGYTF
TGCGCCAGCAGCCCCACAGTATTTAACTATGGCTACACCTTC
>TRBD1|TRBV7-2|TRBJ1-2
CASSPLRPGTEKGYTF
TGTGCCAGCAGCCCCCTCCGACCCGGGACAGAGAAAGGCTACACCTTC
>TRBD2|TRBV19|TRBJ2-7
CASSIGGGVREQYF
TGTGCCAGTAGTATTGGGGGGGGTGTTCGCGAGCAGTACTTC
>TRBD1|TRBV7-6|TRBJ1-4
CASSQGQGREKLFF
TGTGCCAGCAGCCAGGGACAGGGGCGCGAAAAACTGTTTTTT
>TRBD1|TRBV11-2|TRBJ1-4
CASSFRTGAIATNEKLFF
TGTGCCAGCAGCTTCAGGACAGGGGCGATCGCAACTAATGAAAAACTGTTTTTT